This section outlines one TCR beta chain sequence together with its context. This CDR3 spans 15 amino acids. From germline, CDR1 is MNHEY and CDR2 SVGAGI. This record comes from a study of T cell clusters in autoimmune cytopenias. TRB rearrangements were amplified by touch-down multiplex PCR with mixed TRB-A/B primers. After re-calling the multiplex PCR reads, TCRdb lists one entry per CDR3 protein, DNA absent. This repertoire includes about 5,000 distinct CDR3 sequences. Each sample's input was roughly 250 ng genomic DNA, approximately 37,500 genome equivalents. These data were also reused for a study on T cell repertoires in aging, cancer and after chemotherapy.

The sample comprised peripheral blood. This receptor was obtained from a human donor in good health. This rearrangement joins TRBV6-5 to TRBJ2-7. Here the CDR3 reads CASRTATVGNYEQYF.